This T cell receptor (beta chain) was captured in a study of T cell responses to AZD1222 COVID-19 vaccine. This clone appeared once. From germline, CDR1 is LNHDA and CDR2 SQIVND (reference sequence). The V end lost 10 bases, the J end lost 0 bases, and 22 bases lay between the germline ends. The CDR3 extends over 17 amino acids. The table came from immunoSEQ multiplex PCR; TCRdb's copy has only in-frame clones and leaves some out. The table shows about 190,000 clones, with 85% to 95% occurring only once. The chain is built from TRBV19 and TRBJ1-5; D is unclear. The TCR comes from an adult who received the MenACWY meningococcal vaccine as a control. The specimen was peripheral blood, collected 28 days after the second dose of the MenACWY control vaccine. This CDR3 is CATIPGRAGNSNQPQHF. CDR3 bases: TGTGCCACCATACCGGGTCGAGCTGGGAATAGCAATCAGCCCCAGCATTTT.